Listed below are T cell receptor beta chains from one sample, sequenced in a study of blood T cells in healthy people across ages. TCRdb re-called the 5' RACE reads with MiXCR, one entry per CDR3 protein. The data hold about 970,000 distinct CDR3 sequences, with just over 50% observed a single time. Sequenced material: blood. All receptors derive from an older woman in good health. The CDR3 runs from the conserved cysteine through the conserved F or W. D genes are given only for firm matches. Not all rows give a size; the values are once, few, many and, for expanded clones, a class.

TRBJ1-4,TRBV6-2/TRBV6-3,-,many,CATAGGGFNEKLFF,TGTGCCACCGCAGGAGGAGGATTCAATGAAAAACTGTTTTTT
TRBJ2-3,TRBV7-2,-,-,CASSPRRGQLLTDTQYF,TGTGCCAGCAGCCCCCGAAGGGGCCAACTCCTCACAGATACGCAGTATTTT
TRBJ2-7,TRBV7-2,-,-,CASSLEHYEQYF,TGTGCCAGCAGCTTAGAACACTACGAGCAGTACTTC
TRBJ2-4,TRBV4-1,TRBD1,-,CASSPWTGGVSIQYF,TGCGCCAGCAGCCCCTGGACAGGGGGCGTCAGCATTCAGTACTTC
TRBJ2-2,TRBV5-5,-,few,CASSLVMLAMDGELFF,TGTGCCAGCAGCTTGGTGATGTTAGCAATGGACGGGGAGCTGTTTTTT
TRBJ2-7,TRBV7-9,-,few,CASSITGIHEQYF,TGTGCCAGCAGCATTACAGGGATCCACGAGCAGTACTTC
TRBJ2-5,TRBV28,-,once,CACSPLSVGETQYF,TGTGCCTGCAGTCCCCTCAGCGTCGGGGAGACCCAGTACTTC
TRBJ1-4,TRBV6-6,TRBD1,-,CASSIGQGLNEKLFF,TGTGCCAGCAGTATTGGACAGGGACTGAATGAAAAACTGTTTTTT
TRBJ2-3,TRBV7-3,TRBD1,-,CASSPIPTGGAGIDTQYF,TGTGCCAGCAGCCCCATACCGACAGGGGGCGCCGGCATAGATACGCAGTATTTT
TRBJ2-7,TRBV10-1,TRBD1,-,CASSEGRDSLDEQYF,TGCGCCAGCAGTGAGGGCCGGGACAGCCTGGATGAGCAGTACTTC
TRBJ1-4,TRBV7-6,-,few,CASSKGPGDGEKLFF,TGTGCCAGCAGCAAAGGTCCAGGGGACGGGGAAAAACTGTTTTTT
TRBJ2-3,TRBV15,-,-,CATSRDGAGWDTQYF,TGTGCCACCAGCAGAGATGGGGCAGGGTGGGATACGCAGTATTTT
TRBJ2-1,TRBV5-6,-,few,CASSFPRVPYNEQFF,TGTGCCAGCAGCTTCCCCAGGGTTCCCTACAATGAGCAGTTCTTC
TRBJ2-7,TRBV29-1,TRBD1,few,CSCGQGATYEQYF,TGCAGCTGCGGACAGGGGGCCACCTACGAGCAGTACTTC
TRBJ2-4,TRBV7-6,TRBD1,-,CASSFGTGRIREQYF,TGTGCCAGCAGCTTCGGGACAGGGAGGATTAGGGAGCAGTACTTC
TRBJ2-7,TRBV7-2,TRBD2,-,CASSALAGQYEQYF,TGTGCCAGCAGCGCACTAGCGGGCCAGTACGAGCAGTACTTC